These 27 T cell receptor beta chains originate from one sample sequenced in a study of OX40 agonist ivuxolimab in advanced cancers. The assay was immunoSEQ multiplex PCR, and TCRdb's table has in-frame clones only and misses some. The table has about 85,000 clones, about 86% seen once; the top ten hold 2%. The sample consisted of CD4+ or CD8+ T cells sorted from blood, taken in a trial of the OX40 agonist ivuxolimab. The receptors originated from an adult with an advanced solid tumor such as melanoma, head and neck, liver or kidney cancer.

The chain carries TRBV5-1 and TRBJ2-2, with D perhaps TRBD2 (5 bases). Trimming removed 0 bases from V and 2 bases from J, with 8 bases in between. This CDR3 comprises 15 residues. Germline V CDR1 and CDR2: SGHRS, YFSETQ. Here the CDR3 DNA reads TGCGCCAGCAGCTTGGTACTAGGAAACACCGGGGAGCTGTTTTTT. This sequence encodes CASSLVLGNTGELFF.

This clone came up once. The chain recombines TRBV29-1 with TRBJ1-5; the match to TRBD1 covers 8 bases. With 2 bases clipped from V and 1 base from J, the junction kept 19 bases outside the gene matches. There are 20 residues in the CDR3. Germline V gene lookup returns CDR1 SQVTM and CDR2 ANQGSEA. CDR3 coding DNA: TGCAGCGTTGAAAAAAACGGACAGGGCAATGGTTTTGGGAGCAATCAGCCCCAGCATTTT. It encodes CSVEKNGQGNGFGSNQPQHF.

The rearrangement links TRBV7-2 to TRBJ2-5; 12 bases map to TRBD2. From germline, CDR1 is SGHTA and CDR2 FQGNSA. CDR3 length: 16 residues. Trimming cost V 1 base and J 11 bases; bases outside gene matches: 11. The CDR3 coding sequence is TGTGCCAGCAGCTTAGTGGCTAGCGGGGGGGCGAAAGAGCAGTACTTC. Translating gives CASSLVASGGAKEQYF.

CDR3 amino acids: CASSFQTGQGSSGANVLTF. In nucleotides, the CDR3 is TGCGCCAGCAGCTTCCAAACGGGACAGGGGAGCTCTGGGGCCAACGTCCTGACTTTC. The V call is TRBV5-1, the J call TRBJ2-6; 10 bases are shared with TRBD1. The J segment lost 0 bases and the V segment lost 2 bases, leaving 8 bases of the junction unmatched. The CDR3 sequence is 19 residues long. Germline loops: CDR1 SGHRS, CDR2 YFSETQ.

The chain links TRBV5-6 to TRBJ1-5, with D unresolved. Germline CDR1 SGHDT, CDR2 YYEEEE. With 0 bases removed from V and 6 bases from J, the gap between germline ends came to 7 bases. The CDR3 length is 13 residues. The CDR3 nucleotides are TGTGCCAGCAGCTTGGGGGTGACTCAGCCCCAGCATTTT. The encoded protein is CASSLGVTQPQHF.

This clone was seen only once. This chain links TRBV5-1 with TRBJ1-3; TRBD1 might be the D (6 bases). This CDR3 contains 15 residues. The V gene lost 4 bases and the J gene lost 5 bases, with 16 bases spanning the gap. In germline, CDR1 is SGHRS, CDR2 YFSETQ. The CDR3 loop is CASSTSGGGRNTIYF. CDR3 coding DNA: TGCGCCAGCAGCACATCGGGGGGCGGTCGAAACACCATATATTTT.

This clone was seen just once. The chain uses TRBV4-2 and TRBJ2-5; no definite D call. CDR3 length equals 16 residues. Germline V gives CDR1 LGHNA, CDR2 YNFKEQ. V lost 0 bases to trimming and J lost 1 base, with 12 bases between them. The CDR3 protein is CASSQEYRPSQETQYF. DNA for the CDR3: TGTGCCAGCAGCCAAGAGTATCGACCGTCCCAAGAGACCCAGTACTTC.

The chain recombines TRBV7-6 with TRBJ1-3; possibly TRBD1 for D (5 bases). CDR1 SGHVS and CDR2 FNYEAQ come from the germline V gene. Trimming stripped 1 base from V and 5 bases from J, with 9 bases between. This CDR3 has 14 residues. The CDR3 is CASSLGGARNTIYF. CDR3 coding DNA: TGTGCCAGCAGCTTAGGAGGGGCTAGAAACACCATATATTTT.

CDR3 in amino acids: CASRSAPNTEAFF. CDR3 nucleotide sequence: TGTGCCAGCCGCTCAGCGCCGAACACTGAAGCTTTCTTT. The chain links TRBV7-3 to TRBJ1-1, with D uncertain. V was trimmed by 8 bases and J by 1 base, leaving 11 bases between them. CDR3 length: 13 residues. Germline-derived CDR1 and CDR2 are SGHTA and FQGTGA.

The chain uses TRBV6-1 and TRBJ1-5, with 9 bases matching TRBD1. After removal of 6 bases from V and 5 bases from J, the junction contained 8 bases not matched to a gene. The CDR3 consists of 15 residues. Germline V gives CDR1 MNHNS, CDR2 SASEGT. CDR3 in amino acids: CASSKEGQGYQPQHF. The CDR3 DNA sequence: TGTGCCAGCAGCAAGGAGGGACAGGGATATCAGCCCCAGCATTTT.

This clone was observed a handful of times. The chain recombines TRBV5-1 with TRBJ1-2, with no clear D. Germline CDR1 reads SGHRS; CDR2 reads YFSETQ. The CDR3 extends over 16 amino acids. V lost 4 bases and J lost 4, with 20 bases in between. CDR3 sequence: CASSTSHPNPLYGYTF. The CDR3 coding sequence is TGCGCCAGCAGCACTTCCCACCCCAATCCCCTCTATGGCTACACCTTC.

The chain uses TRBV4-3 and TRBJ1-1, with D perhaps matching TRBD1 (6 bases). V lost 7 bases, J lost 1 base, and 16 bases lay in between. The CDR3 contains 15 residues. Germline V gene data show CDR1 as LGHNA and CDR2 as YSLEER. The CDR3 region has the DNA TGCGCCAGCACCCTGGGGGACAAACCGAACACTGAAGCTTTCTTT. This encodes CASTLGDKPNTEAFF.

This rearrangement joins TRBV5-1 to TRBJ2-7, with TRBD1 matching over 7 bases. The CDR3 is 14 residues long. Per the germline V gene, CDR1 is SGHRS and CDR2 is YFSETQ. The V and J ends lost 2 bases and 3 bases, in that order; junction bases with no gene match: 5. The CDR3 sequence is CASSFGAGGYEQYF. For the CDR3, the DNA is TGCGCCAGCAGCTTTGGGGCAGGGGGCTACGAGCAGTACTTC.

The chain couples TRBV19 to TRBJ2-7; the match to TRBD2 covers 7 bases. This CDR3 has 14 residues. After removal of 6 bases from V and 6 bases from J, the junction contained 11 bases not matched to a gene. Germline-derived CDR1 and CDR2 are LNHDA and SQIVND (reference sequence). The CDR3 protein is CASRSSVRGTEQYF. DNA of the CDR3: TGTGCCAGTAGATCCTCCGTGCGGGGGACCGAGCAGTACTTC.

The chain combines TRBV28 with TRBJ1-5; 8 bases align to TRBD1. Per the germline V gene, CDR1 is MDHEN and CDR2 is SYDVKM. The CDR3 loop spans 15 amino acids. J was trimmed by 3 bases and V by 6 bases; bases with no gene match: 7. The CDR3 nucleotides are TGTGCCAGCAGCGTCCGGGACAGGTACAATCAGCCCCAGCATTTT. Protein: CASSVRDRYNQPQHF.

This chain uses TRBV19 with TRBJ1-6, with 7 bases that match TRBD1. The germline V gene has CDR1 LNHDA and CDR2 SQIVND (reference sequence). The CDR3 spans 15 residues. The trim removed 3 bases at V and 9 bases at J, leaving 8 bases unmatched. CDR3 residues: CASSIGDREGSPLHF. The DNA for the CDR3 is TGTGCCAGTAGTATCGGAGACAGGGAGGGTTCACCCCTCCACTTT.

The V gene is TRBV11-3, the J gene TRBJ1-1; tentatively, D is TRBD1 (5 bases). The CDR3 loop spans 15 amino acids. Germline loops: CDR1 SGHNT, CDR2 YENEEA. V was cut by 3 bases and J by 2 bases, with 13 bases left in between. The CDR3 DNA follows: TGTGCCAGCAGCTTTAACACAGGACTTAACACTGAAGCTTTCTTT. Its protein product is CASSFNTGLNTEAFF.

V gene TRBV5-1 combines with J gene TRBJ1-1; 8 positions agree with TRBD1. The germline V gene has CDR1 SGHRS and CDR2 YFSETQ. CDR3 size: 13 residues. V dropped 6 bases and J dropped 4; count of bases not matched to a gene: 5. The chain's CDR3 is CASNQGAGTEAFF. The DNA of the CDR3 is TGCGCCAGCAATCAGGGGGCAGGCACTGAAGCTTTCTTT. Supplemented by reference TRBV5-1 and TRBJ1-1, the full variable domain reads KAGVTQTPRYLIKTRGQQVTLSCSPISGHRSVSWYQQTPGQGLQFLFEYFSETQRNKGNFPGRFSGRQFSNSRSEMNVSTLELGDSALYLCASNQGAGTEAFFGQGTRLTVV.

The chain employs TRBV28 and TRBJ1-4; tentative D call: TRBD1 (6 bases). Looked up from germline, CDR1 is MDHEN and CDR2 is SYDVKM. Trimming left V 7 bases short and J 4 bases short, with 13 bases between. This CDR3 is built from 14 residues. This chain's CDR3 is CASTWGGLNEKLFF. For the CDR3, the DNA is TGTGCCAGCACGTGGGGGGGGCTTAATGAAAAACTGTTTTTT.

This sequence joins TRBV30 and TRBJ1-4; 7 bases line up with TRBD1. The junction had 7 bases not matched to a gene; V was cut back by 1 base and J by 5 bases. Per germline, CDR1 GTSNPN and CDR2 SVGIG (reference sequence). CDR3 length: 15 amino acids. CDR3 DNA sequence: TGTGCCTGGAGTGCCAGGGGGGGCCTCAATGAAAAACTGTTTTTT. This translates into CAWSARGGLNEKLFF. The full variable domain, completed using reference TRBV30 and TRBJ1-4, is SQTIHQWPATLVQPVGSPLSLECTVEGTSNPNLYWYRQAAGRGLQLLFYSVGIGQISSEVPQNLSASRPQDRQFILSSKKLLLSDSGFYLCAWSARGGLNEKLFFGSGTQLSVL.

The chain has TRBV7-3 and TRBJ1-6; TRBD1 matches 9 bases. CDR1 SGHTA and CDR2 FQGTGA come from the germline V gene. V was pared by 5 bases and J by 10 bases, with 6 bases of the junction left unmatched. The CDR3 is 14 amino acids. CDR3 sequence: CASSPTGGKSPLHF. CDR3 bases: TGTGCCAGCAGCCCGACAGGGGGAAAGTCACCCCTCCACTTT.

The chain recombines TRBV7-2 with TRBJ2-1; D is possibly TRBD2 (5 bases). Germline values: CDR1 SGHTA, CDR2 FQGNSA. The CDR3 is 13 residues long. The V end was cut by 3 bases, the J end by 9 bases, with 12 bases between. The CDR3 reads CASSFRGGSEQFF. CDR3 bases: TGTGCCAGCAGCTTCAGAGGAGGATCTGAGCAGTTCTTC.

About this clone itself: One end of the junction does not line up with germline, which may come from a read error. CDR3 DNA: TGTGCCAGTAGTCCACGGACAGGCGGAAACGCAATCTTC. Protein: CASSPRTGGNAIF. The gene calls are TRBV19 and TRBJ1-2, with 7 positions matching TRBD1. The germline CDR1 and CDR2 sequences are LNHDA and SQIVND (reference sequence). There are 13 residues in the CDR3.

The chain is built from TRBV7-6 and TRBJ2-1; 8 bases are shared with TRBD2. Per germline, CDR1 SGHVS and CDR2 FNYEAQ. After removal of 4 bases from V and 9 bases from J, the junction contained 5 bases not matched to a gene. The CDR3 is 13 amino acids. For the CDR3, the DNA is TGTGCCAGCAGCTCGGGACTAGTGGGTGAGCAGTTCTTC. Translation: CASSSGLVGEQFF.

V gene TRBV7-3 combines with J gene TRBJ2-2, with D perhaps assigned TRBD1 or TRBD2 (5 bases each). This CDR3 has 17 amino acids. V shed 5 bases and J shed 0 bases, with 16 bases lying between them. CDR1 is SGHTA and CDR2 is FQGTGA in the germline V gene. CDR3 in amino acids: CASSPHSGTANTGELFF. CDR3 coding DNA: TGTGCCAGCAGCCCACATTCCGGGACCGCGAACACCGGGGAGCTGTTTTTT. Full variable domain (missing parts from reference TRBV7-3 and TRBJ2-2): GAGVSQTPSNKVTEKGKYVELRCDPISGHTALYWYRQSLGQGPEFLIYFQGTGAADDSGLPNDRFFAVRPEGSVSTLKIQRTERGDSAVYLCASSPHSGTANTGELFFGEGSRLTVL.

The rearrangement joins TRBV5-1 to TRBJ1-1, with unresolved D. Trimming took off 5 bases at V and 4 bases at J, with 18 bases between the two ends. Germline-derived CDR1 and CDR2 are SGHRS and YFSETQ. The CDR3 consists of 15 residues. In DNA form, the CDR3 reads TGCGCCAGCAGTCCCGGTCCCCGCGCTCCCACTGAAGCTTTCTTT. This encodes CASSPGPRAPTEAFF.

The rearrangement links TRBV5-1 to TRBJ2-1, with a tentative D call TRBD1 (5 bases). Germline V gives CDR1 SGHRS, CDR2 YFSETQ. The V gene lost 5 bases and the J gene lost 5 bases, with 11 bases spanning the gap. The CDR3 extends over 13 amino acids. The CDR3 reads CASSVGQNNEQFF. CDR3 nucleotides: TGCGCCAGCAGTGTGGGGCAGAACAATGAGCAGTTCTTC. The variable domain in full, with the rest retrieved from reference TRBV5-1 and TRBJ2-1, is KAGVTQTPRYLIKTRGQQVTLSCSPISGHRSVSWYQQTPGQGLQFLFEYFSETQRNKGNFPGRFSGRQFSNSRSEMNVSTLELGDSALYLCASSVGQNNEQFFGPGTRLTVL.